This T cell receptor beta chain was recorded in a study of blood T cell repertoires in COVID-19 (dated by TCRdb to the early 2020s). Background for the entire study: Samples from collaborators originated in the United States, Italy and Spain and spanned both the acute and convalescent phases of COVID-19. The material from the prospective study consisted of cDNA or gDNA derived from T cells, B-cell-depleted T cells, or PBMCs. The dataset comprised deeply sampled blood TCRbeta repertoires from subjects exposed to, actively infected with, or recovered from COVID-19. The repertoires were released in a freely available public database meant as a resource for research on the immune response to SARS-CoV-2. The samples were drawn from the first 160 participants of the ongoing ImmuneRACE study and from 950 to 1,500 subjects provided by 6 global collaborators. The sample metadata nearly always contained a de-identified subject ID, COVID-19 status, age in years and sex. HLA class I and class II types, where available, came from metadata supplied by the sample provider rather than from assay-based typing.

TCRbeta CDR3 regions were amplified from genomic DNA using the immunoSEQ Assay, a bias-controlled multiplex PCR. From the authors' description of their analysis: The number of nucleated cells in each sample was estimated by amplification of reference gene primers within the assay. To quantify the absolute abundance of each unique TCRbeta CDR3 rearrangement, sequence reads were collapsed and filtered. For each sample, productive Simpson clonality was calculated as the square root of Simpson's diversity index across productive rearrangements. The table comes from immuneACCESS by way of TCRdb, which keeps in-frame sequences with V and J called. Part of the clones is missing from these tables; in studies checked, under half for an unresolved V gene and the rest for unknown reasons. V, J and clone size derive from that table, while D and trimming were established from the DNA sequence. The table for this sample lists 74,000 or so clones; roughly 89% of them were counted only once. The ten largest clonotypes hold roughly 8.8% of the sample.

This clone came up once. Its antigen is currently not known. No base-level quality is on record; no much larger clone is a single base apart. Study-wide findings and limitations: How much clinical and demographic metadata was included differed by source and by participant, and the metadata was provided uncurated.

The collaborating institutions used their own protocols to collect whole blood in K2EDTA tubes. For TCRbeta analysis, collaborators shipped samples as frozen whole blood, isolated PBMCs, or DNA extracted from either of those sample types. Deletion took 0 bases off V and 6 bases off J, with a span of 10 bases between the germline ends. From the cysteine up to the phenylalanine, the CDR3 has a length of 13 residues. The CDR3 DNA has 39 bases and is translated from base 1. As encoded in the germline V gene, CDR1 is SGDLS while CDR2 is YYNGEE. The sequence came from a man between 45 and 60 years old with active COVID-19. Sequencing used peripheral blood. Rearrangement joined TRBV9 to TRBJ2-7; a weak D assignment points to TRBD1 (5 bases agree). The DNA sequence follows: TGTGCCAGCAGCGTAGCAGGGTTTAGCGAGCAGTACTTC. This is translated as CASSVAGFSEQYF.